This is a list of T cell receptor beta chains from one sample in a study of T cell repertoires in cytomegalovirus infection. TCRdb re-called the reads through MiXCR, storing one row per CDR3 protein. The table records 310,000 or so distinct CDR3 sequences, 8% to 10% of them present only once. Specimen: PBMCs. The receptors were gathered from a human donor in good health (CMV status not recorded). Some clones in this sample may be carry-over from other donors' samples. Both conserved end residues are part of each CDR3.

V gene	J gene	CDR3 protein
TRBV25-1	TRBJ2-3	CASSVTASTDTQYF
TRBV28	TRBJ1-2	CASSSNGLGDSGYTF
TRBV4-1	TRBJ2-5	CASSQDEMGPQETQYF
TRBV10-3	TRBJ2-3	CAISESTFTGAYTDTQYF
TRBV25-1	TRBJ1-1	CASITGASTEAFF
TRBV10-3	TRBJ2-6	CAIRDGDPGSGANVLTF
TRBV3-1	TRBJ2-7	CASSQAPTSGISYEQYF
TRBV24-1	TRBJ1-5	CATSDSGQGKERYSNQPQHF
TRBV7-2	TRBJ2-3	CASSAGLATDTQYF
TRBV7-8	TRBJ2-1	CASSFQTDQSSYNEQFF
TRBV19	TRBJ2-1	CASSIASEQFF
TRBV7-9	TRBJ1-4	CASSPGREEEKLFF
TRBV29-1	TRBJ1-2	CSVEGTRGGYTF
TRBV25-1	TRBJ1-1	CASRQDRGFGEAFF
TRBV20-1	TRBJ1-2	CSAPLPSTVGSYTF
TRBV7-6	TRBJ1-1	CASSSPSGSNTEAFF
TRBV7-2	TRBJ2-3	CASRLVLAETSTDTQYF
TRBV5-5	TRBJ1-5	CASSPRGYGNQPQHF
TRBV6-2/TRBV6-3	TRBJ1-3	CASRTGSGNTIYF
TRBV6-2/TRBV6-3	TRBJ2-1	CASRRQGMVFYNEQFF
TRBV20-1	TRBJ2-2	CSARDGNTGELFF
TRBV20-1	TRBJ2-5	CSARDGTSGAETQYF
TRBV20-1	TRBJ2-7	CSAVNLAGAYEQYF
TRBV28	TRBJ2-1	CASSSVPNEQFF
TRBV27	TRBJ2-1	CASSLGTSSAAYNEQFF
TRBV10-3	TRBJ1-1	CAISRGERGLPEAFF